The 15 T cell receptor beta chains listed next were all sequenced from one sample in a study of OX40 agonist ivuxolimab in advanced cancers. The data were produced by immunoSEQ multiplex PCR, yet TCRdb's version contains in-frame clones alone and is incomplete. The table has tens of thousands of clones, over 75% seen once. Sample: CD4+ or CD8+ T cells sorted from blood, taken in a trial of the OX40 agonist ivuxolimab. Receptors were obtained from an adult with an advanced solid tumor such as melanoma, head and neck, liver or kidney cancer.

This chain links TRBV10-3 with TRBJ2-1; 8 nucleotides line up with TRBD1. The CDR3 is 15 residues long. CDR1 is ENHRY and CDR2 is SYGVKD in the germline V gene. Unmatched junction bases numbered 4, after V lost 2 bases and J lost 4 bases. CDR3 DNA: TGTGCCATCAGTGAGAGGCAGGGGGCTTACAATGAGCAGTTCTTC. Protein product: CAISERQGAYNEQFF.

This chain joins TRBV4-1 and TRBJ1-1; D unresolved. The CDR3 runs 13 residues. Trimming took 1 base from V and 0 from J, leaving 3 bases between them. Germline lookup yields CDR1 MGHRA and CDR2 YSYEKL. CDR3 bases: TGCGCCAGCAGCCAAGCCATGAACACTGAAGCTTTCTTT. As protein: CASSQAMNTEAFF.

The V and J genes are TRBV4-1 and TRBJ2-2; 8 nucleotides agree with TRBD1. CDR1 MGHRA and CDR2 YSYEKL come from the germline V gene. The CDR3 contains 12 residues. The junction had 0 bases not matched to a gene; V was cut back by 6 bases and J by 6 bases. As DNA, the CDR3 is TGCGCCAGCAGGGACAGGGCCGGGGAGCTGTTTTTT. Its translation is CASRDRAGELFF.

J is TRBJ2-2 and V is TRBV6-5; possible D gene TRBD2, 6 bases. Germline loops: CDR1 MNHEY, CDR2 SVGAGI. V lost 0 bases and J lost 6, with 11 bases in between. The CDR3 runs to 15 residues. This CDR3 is CASSYSSGWAGELFF. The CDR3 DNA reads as TGTGCCAGCAGTTACTCGAGCGGGTGGGCCGGGGAGCTGTTTTTT.

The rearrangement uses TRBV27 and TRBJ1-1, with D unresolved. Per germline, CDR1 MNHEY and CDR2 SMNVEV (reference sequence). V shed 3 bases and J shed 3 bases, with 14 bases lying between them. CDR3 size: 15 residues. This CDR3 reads CASSFARAQDTEAFF. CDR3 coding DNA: TGTGCCAGCAGTTTCGCTCGGGCCCAAGACACTGAAGCTTTCTTT.

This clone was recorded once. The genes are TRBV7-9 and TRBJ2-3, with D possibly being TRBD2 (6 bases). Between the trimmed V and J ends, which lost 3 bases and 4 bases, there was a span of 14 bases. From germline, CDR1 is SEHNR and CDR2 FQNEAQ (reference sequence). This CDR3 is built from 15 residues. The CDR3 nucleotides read TGTGCCAGCAGCTTTGGAGGGCAGATCCCAGATACGCAGTATTTT. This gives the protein CASSFGGQIPDTQYF.

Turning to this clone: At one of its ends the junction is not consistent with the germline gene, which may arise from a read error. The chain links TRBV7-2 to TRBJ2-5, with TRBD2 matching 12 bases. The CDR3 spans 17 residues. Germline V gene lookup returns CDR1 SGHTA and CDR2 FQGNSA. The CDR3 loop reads CASSLALAGGHRETQYF. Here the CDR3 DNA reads TGTGCCAGCAGCCTAGCGCTAGCGGGAGGGCATCGTGAGACCCAGTACTTC.

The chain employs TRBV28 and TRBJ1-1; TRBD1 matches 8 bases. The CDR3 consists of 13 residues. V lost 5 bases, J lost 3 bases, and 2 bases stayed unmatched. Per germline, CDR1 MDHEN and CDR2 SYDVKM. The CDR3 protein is CASSIQGDTEAFF. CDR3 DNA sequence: TGTGCCAGCAGTATACAGGGGGACACTGAAGCTTTCTTT. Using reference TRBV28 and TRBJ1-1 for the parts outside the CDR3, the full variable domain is DVKVTQSSRYLVKRTGEKVFLECVQDMDHENMFWYRQDPGLGLRLIYFSYDVKMKEKGDIPEGYSVSREKKERFSLILESASTNQTSMYLCASSIQGDTEAFFGQGTRLTVV.

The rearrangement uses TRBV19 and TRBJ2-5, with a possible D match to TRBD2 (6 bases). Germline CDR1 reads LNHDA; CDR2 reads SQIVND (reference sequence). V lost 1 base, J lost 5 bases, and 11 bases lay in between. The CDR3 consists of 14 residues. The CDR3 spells CASSIAGASETQYF. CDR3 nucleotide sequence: TGTGCCAGTAGTATAGCGGGAGCGTCTGAGACCCAGTACTTC.

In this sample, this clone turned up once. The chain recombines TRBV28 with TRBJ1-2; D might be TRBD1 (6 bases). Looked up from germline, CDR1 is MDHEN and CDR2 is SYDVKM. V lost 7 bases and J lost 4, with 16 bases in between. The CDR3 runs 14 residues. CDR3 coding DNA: TGTGCCAGCACGGGGGCACCACGGGGCTATGGCTACACCTTC. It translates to CASTGAPRGYGYTF.

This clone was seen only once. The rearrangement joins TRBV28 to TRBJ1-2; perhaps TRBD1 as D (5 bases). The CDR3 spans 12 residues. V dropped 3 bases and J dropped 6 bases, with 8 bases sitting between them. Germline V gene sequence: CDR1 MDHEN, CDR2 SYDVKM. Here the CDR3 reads CASSLGTNGYTF. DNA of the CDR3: TGTGCCAGCAGTTTGGGGACGAATGGCTACACCTTC.

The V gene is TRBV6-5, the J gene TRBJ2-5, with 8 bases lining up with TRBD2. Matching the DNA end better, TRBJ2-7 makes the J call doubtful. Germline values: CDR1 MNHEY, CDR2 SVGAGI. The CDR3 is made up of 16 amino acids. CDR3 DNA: TGTGCCAGCAGTTACACAATAGCGGGAAGCTCCTACGAGCAGTACTTC. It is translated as CASSYTIAGSSYEQYF.

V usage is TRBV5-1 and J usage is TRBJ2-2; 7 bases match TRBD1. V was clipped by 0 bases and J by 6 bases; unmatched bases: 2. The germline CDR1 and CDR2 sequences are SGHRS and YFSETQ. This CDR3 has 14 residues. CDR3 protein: CASSLAGTAGELFF. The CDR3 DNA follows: TGCGCCAGCAGCTTGGCCGGGACAGCCGGGGAGCTGTTTTTT.

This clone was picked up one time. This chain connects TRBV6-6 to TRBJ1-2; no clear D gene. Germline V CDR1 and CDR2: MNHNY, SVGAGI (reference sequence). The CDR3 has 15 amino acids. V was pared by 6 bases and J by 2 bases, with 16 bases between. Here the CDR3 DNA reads TGTGCCAGCAGAACCTTCCTCGGGCAGAACTATGGCTACACCTTC. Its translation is CASRTFLGQNYGYTF.

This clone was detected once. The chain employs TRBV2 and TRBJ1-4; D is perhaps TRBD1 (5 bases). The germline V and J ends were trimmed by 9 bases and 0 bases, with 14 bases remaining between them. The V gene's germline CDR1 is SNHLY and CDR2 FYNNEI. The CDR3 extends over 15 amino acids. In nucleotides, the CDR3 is TGTGCCAGTAAAAATGGGGGGGCAACTAATGAAAAACTGTTTTTT. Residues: CASKNGGATNEKLFF.